Below, one T cell receptor beta chain is given with its context. Its antigen remains unknown. A single base separates this from a much larger clone, so it may be a read error. This sample stems from a study of T cell repertoires in cytomegalovirus infection. Study-wide background: CMV infection together with matching HLA type was indicated by public TCR beta signatures.

Notes on the study in general: Dominant in the ex vivo response were TCR beta clonotypes restricted by HLA-C and specific for CMV.

MiXCR, run by TCRdb on the reads, gives a single entry per CDR3 protein. The table records 310,000 or so distinct CDR3 sequences, approximately 25% of them present only once. The germline V gene encodes CDR1 SGHTA and CDR2 FQGNSA. This CDR3 spans 17 amino acids. V trimming: 7 bases; J trimming: 6 bases; junction bases outside the gene matches: 15. The sequence was obtained from a human donor in good health (CMV status not recorded). Some clones in this sample may be carry-over from other donors' samples. The rearrangement links TRBV7-2 to TRBJ2-2; 9 bases are a match to TRBD2. The sequenced sample was cultured PBMCs, obtained from culture after CMV antigen stimulation. The CDR3 DNA is TGTGCCAGCAACCAACGCCAGGTAGCGGGAGTTGCCGGGGAGCTGTTTTTT. Its protein is CASNQRQVAGVAGELFF.